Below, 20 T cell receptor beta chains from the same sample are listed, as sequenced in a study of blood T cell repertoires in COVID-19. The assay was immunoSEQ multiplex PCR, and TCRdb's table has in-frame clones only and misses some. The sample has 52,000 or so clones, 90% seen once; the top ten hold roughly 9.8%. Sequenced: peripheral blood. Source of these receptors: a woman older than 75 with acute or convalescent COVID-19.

The CDR3 is CASSVGTSGFLSRVTDTQYF. The CDR3 DNA reads TGTGCCAGCAGCGTAGGTACTAGCGGGTTCCTTTCACGGGTCACAGATACGCAGTATTTT. The J gene is TRBJ2-3, the V gene TRBV9, with TRBD2 matching over 9 bases. The CDR3 spans 20 residues. Germline V lookup: CDR1 SGDLS, CDR2 YYNGEE. J lost 2 bases, V lost 0 bases, and 16 bases had no gene match.

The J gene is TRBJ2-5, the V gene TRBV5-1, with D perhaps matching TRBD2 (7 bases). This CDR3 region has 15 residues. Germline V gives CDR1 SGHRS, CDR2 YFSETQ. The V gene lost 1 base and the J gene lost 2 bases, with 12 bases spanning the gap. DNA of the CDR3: TGCGCCAGCAGCTTGTCGGGGGGCGGGCAAGAGACCCAGTACTTC. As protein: CASSLSGGGQETQYF. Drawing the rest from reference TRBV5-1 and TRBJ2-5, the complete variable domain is KAGVTQTPRYLIKTRGQQVTLSCSPISGHRSVSWYQQTPGQGLQFLFEYFSETQRNKGNFPGRFSGRQFSNSRSEMNVSTLELGDSALYLCASSLSGGGQETQYFGPGTRLLVL.

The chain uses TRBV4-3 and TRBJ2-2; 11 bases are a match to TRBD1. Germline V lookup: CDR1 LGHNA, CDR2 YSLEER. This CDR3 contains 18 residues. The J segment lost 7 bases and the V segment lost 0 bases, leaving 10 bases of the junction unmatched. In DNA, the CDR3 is TGCGCCAGCAGCCAAGATCGGAGGGACAGGGGGTCTAACGGGGAGCTGTTTTTT. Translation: CASSQDRRDRGSNGELFF.

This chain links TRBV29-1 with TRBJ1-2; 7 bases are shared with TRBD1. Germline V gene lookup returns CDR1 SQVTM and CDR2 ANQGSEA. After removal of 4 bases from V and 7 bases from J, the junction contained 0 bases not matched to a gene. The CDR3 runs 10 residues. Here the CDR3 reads CSVGQGGYTF. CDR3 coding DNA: TGCAGCGTTGGACAGGGTGGCTACACCTTC.

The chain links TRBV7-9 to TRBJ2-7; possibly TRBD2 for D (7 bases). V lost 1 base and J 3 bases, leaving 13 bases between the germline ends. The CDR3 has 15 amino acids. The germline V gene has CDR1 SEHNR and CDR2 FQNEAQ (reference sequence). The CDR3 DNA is TGTGCCAGCAGCTTAGGCGGGGGCGCCGGCTACGAGCAGTACTTC. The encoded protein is CASSLGGGAGYEQYF.

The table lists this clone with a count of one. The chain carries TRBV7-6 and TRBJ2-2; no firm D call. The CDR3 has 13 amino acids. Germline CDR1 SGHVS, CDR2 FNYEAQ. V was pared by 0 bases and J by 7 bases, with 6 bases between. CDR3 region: CASSLATDGELFF. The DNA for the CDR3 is TGTGCCAGCAGCTTAGCGACTGACGGGGAGCTGTTTTTT.

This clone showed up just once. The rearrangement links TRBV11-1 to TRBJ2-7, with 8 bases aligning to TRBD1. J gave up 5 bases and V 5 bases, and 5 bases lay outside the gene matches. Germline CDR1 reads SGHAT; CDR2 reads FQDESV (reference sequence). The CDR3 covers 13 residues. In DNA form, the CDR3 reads TGTGCCAGCAGCCCAGACAGGGGCCACGAGCAGTACTTC. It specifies CASSPDRGHEQYF. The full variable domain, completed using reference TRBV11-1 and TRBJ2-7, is EAEVAQSPRYKITEKSQAVAFWCDPISGHATLYWYRQILGQGPELLVQFQDESVVDDSQLPKDRFSAERLKGVDSTLKIQPAELGDSAMYLCASSPDRGHEQYFGPGTRLTVT.

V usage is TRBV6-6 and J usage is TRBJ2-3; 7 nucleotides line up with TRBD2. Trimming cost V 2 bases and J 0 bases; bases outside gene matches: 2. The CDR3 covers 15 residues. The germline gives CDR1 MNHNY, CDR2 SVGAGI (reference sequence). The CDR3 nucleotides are TGTGCCAGCAGTTACACTAGCGCGAGCACAGATACGCAGTATTTT. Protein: CASSYTSASTDTQYF.

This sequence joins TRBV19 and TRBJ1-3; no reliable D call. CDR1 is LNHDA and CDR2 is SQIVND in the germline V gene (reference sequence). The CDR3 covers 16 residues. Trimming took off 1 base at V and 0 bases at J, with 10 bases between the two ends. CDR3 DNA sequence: TGTGCCAGTAGTATAGCCGGGAGAACCTCTGGAAACACCATATATTTT. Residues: CASSIAGRTSGNTIYF. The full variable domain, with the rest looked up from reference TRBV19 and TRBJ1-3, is DGGITQSPKYLFRKEGQNVTLSCEQNLNHDAMYWYRQDPGQGLRLIYYSQIVNDFQKGDIAEGYSVSREKKESFPLTVTSAQKNPTAFYLCASSIAGRTSGNTIYFGEGSWLTVV.

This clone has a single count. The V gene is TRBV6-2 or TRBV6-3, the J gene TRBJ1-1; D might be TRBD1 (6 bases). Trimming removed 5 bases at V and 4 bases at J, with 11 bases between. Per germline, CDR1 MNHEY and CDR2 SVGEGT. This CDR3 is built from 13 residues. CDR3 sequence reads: CASSLGQITEAFF. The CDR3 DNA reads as TGTGCCAGCAGTCTCGGACAGATCACTGAAGCTTTCTTT.

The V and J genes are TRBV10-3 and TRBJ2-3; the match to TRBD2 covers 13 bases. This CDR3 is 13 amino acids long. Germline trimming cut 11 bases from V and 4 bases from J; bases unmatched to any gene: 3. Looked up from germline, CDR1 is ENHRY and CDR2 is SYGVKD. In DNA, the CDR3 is TGTGCCGCCGGACTAGCGGGAGCAGATACGCAGTATTTT. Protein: CAAGLAGADTQYF.

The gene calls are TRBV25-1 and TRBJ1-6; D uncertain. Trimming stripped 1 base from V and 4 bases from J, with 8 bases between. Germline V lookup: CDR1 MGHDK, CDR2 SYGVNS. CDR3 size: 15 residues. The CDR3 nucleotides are TGTGCCAGCAGTGAATCGGCGGGTTATAATTCACCCCTCCACTTT. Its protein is CASSESAGYNSPLHF.

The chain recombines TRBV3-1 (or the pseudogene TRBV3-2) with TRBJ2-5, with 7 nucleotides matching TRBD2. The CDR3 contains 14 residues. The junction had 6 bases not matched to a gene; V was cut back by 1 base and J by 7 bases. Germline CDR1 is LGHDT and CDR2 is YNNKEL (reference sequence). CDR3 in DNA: TGTGCCAGCAGCCAAGCGGGAGGCGCGGGGACCCAGTACTTC. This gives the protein CASSQAGGAGTQYF.

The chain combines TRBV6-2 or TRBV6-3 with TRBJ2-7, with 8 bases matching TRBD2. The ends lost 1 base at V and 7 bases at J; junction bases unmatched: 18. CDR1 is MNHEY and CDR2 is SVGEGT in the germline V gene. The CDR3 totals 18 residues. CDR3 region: CASSYWNLRPGLEREQYF. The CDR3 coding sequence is TGTGCCAGCAGTTACTGGAACTTGCGACCGGGACTAGAGAGGGAGCAGTACTTC.

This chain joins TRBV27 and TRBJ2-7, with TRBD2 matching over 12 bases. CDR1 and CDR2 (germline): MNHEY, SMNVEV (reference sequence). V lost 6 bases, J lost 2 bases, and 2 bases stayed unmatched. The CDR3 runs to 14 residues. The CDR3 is CASRASGRAYEQYF. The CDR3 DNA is TGTGCCAGCAGGGCTAGCGGGAGGGCCTACGAGCAGTACTTC.

In DNA form, the CDR3 reads TGTGCCTGGAGTCAGGGATCAAATCAGCCCCAGCATTTT. Protein sequence: CAWSQGSNQPQHF. V gene TRBV30 combines with J gene TRBJ1-5; weak D call: TRBD1 (5 bases). Germline CDR1 is GTSNPN and CDR2 is SVGIG (reference sequence). Between the trimmed V and J ends, which lost 2 bases and 4 bases, there was a span of 9 bases. This CDR3 contains 13 residues.

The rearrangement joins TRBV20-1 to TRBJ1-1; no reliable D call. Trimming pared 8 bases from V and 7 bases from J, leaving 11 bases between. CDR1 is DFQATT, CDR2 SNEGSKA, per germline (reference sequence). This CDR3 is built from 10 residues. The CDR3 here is CSLRRFEAFF. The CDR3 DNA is TGCAGTCTAAGGAGGTTTGAAGCTTTCTTT.

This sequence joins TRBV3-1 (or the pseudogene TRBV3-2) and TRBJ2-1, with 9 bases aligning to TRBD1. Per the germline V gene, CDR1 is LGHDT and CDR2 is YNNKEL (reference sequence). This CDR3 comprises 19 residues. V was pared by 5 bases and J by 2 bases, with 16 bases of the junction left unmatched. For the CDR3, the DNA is TGTGCCAGCAGCTATTCCGGGACAGGGATCCTCCTTACCTACAATGAGCAGTTCTTC. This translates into CASSYSGTGILLTYNEQFF.

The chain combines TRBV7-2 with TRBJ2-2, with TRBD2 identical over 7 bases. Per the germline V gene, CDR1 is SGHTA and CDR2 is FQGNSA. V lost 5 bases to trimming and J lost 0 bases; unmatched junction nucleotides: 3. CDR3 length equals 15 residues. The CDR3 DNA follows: TGTGCCAGCAGCCCAGCGGGATCGAACACCGGGGAGCTGTTTTTT. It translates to CASSPAGSNTGELFF.

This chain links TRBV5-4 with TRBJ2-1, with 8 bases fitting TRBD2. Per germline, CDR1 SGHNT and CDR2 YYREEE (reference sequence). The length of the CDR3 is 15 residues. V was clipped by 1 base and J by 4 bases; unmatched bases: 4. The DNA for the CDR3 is TGTGCCAGCAGCTTGACTAGCGGCCAGTACAATGAGCAGTTCTTC. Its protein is CASSLTSGQYNEQFF.